The T cell receptor beta chain under discussion was sequenced for a study of blood T cells in healthy people across ages. Primed by a sample-barcoded 5' primer and a J-beta primer mix, a second PCR proceeded for 7 to 11 cycles. TCRdb processed the 5' RACE reads anew with MiXCR; each CDR3 protein has one entry. The data hold some 850,000 distinct CDR3 sequences, with 20% to 30% observed a single time. The CDR3 extends over 15 amino acids. CDR1 is SGHVS and CDR2 is FQNEAQ in the germline V gene. The V and J ends lost 4 bases and 6 bases respectively, with 15 bases between them. The data were also submitted as part of a second study, on T cells of mothers and their children.

Specimen: blood. The chain joins TRBV7-8 to TRBJ2-2; D is perhaps TRBD2 (5 bases). The source of this sequence is a boy aged 5-17 years in good health. As DNA, the CDR3 is TGTGCCAGCAGCTCGCGTACGGGGTTGGCCGGGGAGCTGTTTTTT. Residues: CASSSRTGLAGELFF.